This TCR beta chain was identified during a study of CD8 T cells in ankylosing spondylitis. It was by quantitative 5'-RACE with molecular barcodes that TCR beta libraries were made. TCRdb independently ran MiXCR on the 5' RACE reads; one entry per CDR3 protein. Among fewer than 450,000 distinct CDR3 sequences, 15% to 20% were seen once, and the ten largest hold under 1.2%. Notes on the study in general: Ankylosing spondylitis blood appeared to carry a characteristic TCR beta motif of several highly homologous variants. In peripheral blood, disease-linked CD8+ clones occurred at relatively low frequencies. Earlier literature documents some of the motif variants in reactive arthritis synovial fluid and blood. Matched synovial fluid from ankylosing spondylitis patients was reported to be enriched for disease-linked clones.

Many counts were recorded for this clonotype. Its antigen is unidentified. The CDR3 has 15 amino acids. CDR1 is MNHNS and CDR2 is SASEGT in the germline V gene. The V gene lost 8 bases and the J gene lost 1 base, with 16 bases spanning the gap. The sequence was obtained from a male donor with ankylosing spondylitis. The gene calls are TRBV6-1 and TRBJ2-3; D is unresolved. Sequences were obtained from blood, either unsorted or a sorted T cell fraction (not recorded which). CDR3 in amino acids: CASSNPAGRTDTQYF. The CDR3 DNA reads TGTGCCAGCTCAAACCCGGCAGGCCGCACAGATACGCAGTATTTT.